These 8 T cell receptor beta chains share one sample of origin, sequenced in a study of blood T cells in healthy people across ages. It was with a sample-barcoded 5' primer and a J-beta primer mix that a second PCR of about 6 to 12 cycles was run. TCRdb re-called the 5' RACE reads through MiXCR, storing one row per CDR3 protein. The sample lists around 800,000 distinct CDR3 sequences; 46% were seen once. The sample comprised blood. The receptors were gathered from an elderly man in good health.

The rearrangement links TRBV20-1 to TRBJ2-1, with no clear D. Germline assignment: CDR1 DFQATT and CDR2 SNEGSKA (reference sequence). Trimming took 1 base from V and 7 from J, leaving 5 bases between them. This CDR3 is 11 amino acids long. The CDR3 here is CSARVENEQFF. CDR3 DNA sequence: TGCAGTGCTAGAGTGGAGAATGAGCAGTTCTTC.

There are a few counts of this clonotype. CDR3 nucleotides: TGTGCCAGCAGCTTAGGGGACACTAACAATGAGCAGTTCTTC. It is translated as CASSLGDTNNEQFF. The chain employs TRBV5-5 and TRBJ2-1; the D gene is possibly TRBD1 (6 bases). Between the trimmed V and J ends, which lost 2 bases and 5 bases, there was a span of 11 bases. From germline, CDR1 is SGHKS and CDR2 YYEKEE (reference sequence). The CDR3 covers 14 residues.

The chain recombines TRBV4-2 with TRBJ2-1; the D gene is possibly TRBD2 (6 bases). CDR3 length: 14 residues. Germline-derived CDR1 and CDR2 are LGHNA and YNFKEQ. The V end was cut by 5 bases, the J end by 10 bases, with 18 bases between. The CDR3 sequence is CASSSSGGPQEQFF. CDR3 sequence (DNA): TGTGCCAGCAGCTCATCAGGAGGGCCTCAGGAGCAGTTCTTC.

In its sample, this clonotype was seen once. V usage is TRBV7-2 and J usage is TRBJ2-7; D is ambiguous. The germline V gene has CDR1 SGHTA and CDR2 FQGNSA. CDR3 size: 15 residues. Trimming took off 5 bases at V and 6 bases at J, with 20 bases between the two ends. CDR3 nucleotides: TGTGCCAGCAGCCCCCAGGTCATAATAGGCCCCGAGCAGTACTTC. It translates to CASSPQVIIGPEQYF.

This clonotype appeared once. This sequence joins TRBV7-2 and TRBJ2-2; D possibly corresponds to TRBD2 (5 bases). Germline CDR1 reads SGHTA; CDR2 reads FQGNSA. This CDR3 is built from 18 residues. V was pared by 4 bases and J by 2 bases, with 20 bases between. The CDR3 protein is CASSSILRRLGNTGELFF. CDR3 in DNA: TGTGCCAGCAGCTCAATCCTAAGGAGGCTGGGTAACACCGGGGAGCTGTTTTTT. Looking up the rest from reference TRBV7-2 and TRBJ2-2 gives the full variable domain: GAGVSQSPSNKVTEKGKDVELRCDPISGHTALYWYRQSLGQGLEFLIYFQGNSAPDKSGLPSDRFSAERTGGSVSTLTIQRTQQEDSAVYLCASSSILRRLGNTGELFFGEGSRLTVL.

There are a few counts of this clonotype. The rearrangement links TRBV20-1 to TRBJ2-4, with a possible D match to TRBD1 (6 bases). Germline CDR1 is DFQATT and CDR2 is SNEGSKA (reference sequence). Trimming took off 0 bases at V and 6 bases at J, with 18 bases between the two ends. The CDR3 has 16 amino acids. CDR3 protein: CSARDGRRGSLNIQYF. The CDR3 DNA follows: TGCAGTGCTAGAGACGGCCGCAGGGGCTCTCTAAACATTCAGTACTTC.

The chain joins TRBV2 to TRBJ2-7, with D possibly matching TRBD2 (6 bases). This CDR3 region has 13 residues. CDR1 is SNHLY, CDR2 FYNNEI, per germline. The V end was cut by 7 bases, the J end by 9 bases, with 19 bases between. CDR3 protein: CASTPMGGIAQYF. The CDR3 nucleotides read TGTGCCAGCACCCCTATGGGGGGAATTGCGCAGTACTTC. The complete variable domain, with remaining parts taken from reference TRBV2 and TRBJ2-7, reads EPEVTQTPSHQVTQMGQEVILRCVPISNHLYFYWYRQILGQKVEFLVSFYNNEISEKSEIFDDQFSVERPDGSNFTLKIRSTKLEDSAMYFCASTPMGGIAQYFGPGTRLTVT.

The sample holds a few counts of this clonotype. The V call is TRBV7-2, the J call TRBJ2-1; 8 positions match TRBD2. The CDR3 has 16 residues. Trimming at V came to 7 bases and at J to 1 base, leaving 9 bases not matched to a gene. In germline, CDR1 is SGHTA, CDR2 FQGNSA. CDR3 nucleotide sequence: TGTGCCAGCAAGATATCTAGCGGGTATTCCTACAATGAGCAGTTCTTC. This encodes CASKISSGYSYNEQFF. Full variable domain (missing parts from reference TRBV7-2 and TRBJ2-1): GAGVSQSPSNKVTEKGKDVELRCDPISGHTALYWYRQSLGQGLEFLIYFQGNSAPDKSGLPSDRFSAERTGGSVSTLTIQRTQQEDSAVYLCASKISSGYSYNEQFFGPGTRLTVL.